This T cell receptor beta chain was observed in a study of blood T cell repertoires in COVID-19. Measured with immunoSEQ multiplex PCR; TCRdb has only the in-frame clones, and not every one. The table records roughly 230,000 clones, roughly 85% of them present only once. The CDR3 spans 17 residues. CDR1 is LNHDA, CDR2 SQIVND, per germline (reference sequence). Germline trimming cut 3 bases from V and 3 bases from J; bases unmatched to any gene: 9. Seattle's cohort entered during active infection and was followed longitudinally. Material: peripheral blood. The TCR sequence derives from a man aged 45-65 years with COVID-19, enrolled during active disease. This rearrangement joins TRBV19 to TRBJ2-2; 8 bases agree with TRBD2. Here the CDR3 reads CASSIGGGFRHTGELFF. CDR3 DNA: TGTGCCAGTAGTATCGGGGGGGGCTTTAGACACACCGGGGAGCTGTTTTTT.